The T cell receptor (beta chain) described here comes from a study of identifying expanded T cells in peripheral blood. General study findings and limits: Approximately 2-week clone count variance significantly increased as total template count grew. About 1.2 clones differed between technical replicates, versus roughly 17 and 20 over time.

Repertoires were generated with immunoSEQ multiplex PCR, while TCRdb's copy carries only in-frame clones and drops some. The sample yields 100,000 to 150,000 clones, 75% to 90% seen once. Healthy donors had no documented immune events, such as infections, while sampled. As regards this clone: The target antigen is unknown.

This CDR3 comprises 15 residues. Germline V gene data show CDR1 as KGHSH and CDR2 as LQKENI. Losses at the gene ends were 6 bases for V and 2 bases for J; bases not matched to a gene: 5. The sequenced sample was blood. V and J are TRBV18 and TRBJ2-2; 8 bases match TRBD2. The TCR was taken from a person between 18 and 75 years old in good health. CDR3 amino acids: CASSERERNTGELFF. The CDR3 nucleotides read TGTGCCAGCTCGGAGCGGGAGAGAAACACCGGGGAGCTGTTTTTT.